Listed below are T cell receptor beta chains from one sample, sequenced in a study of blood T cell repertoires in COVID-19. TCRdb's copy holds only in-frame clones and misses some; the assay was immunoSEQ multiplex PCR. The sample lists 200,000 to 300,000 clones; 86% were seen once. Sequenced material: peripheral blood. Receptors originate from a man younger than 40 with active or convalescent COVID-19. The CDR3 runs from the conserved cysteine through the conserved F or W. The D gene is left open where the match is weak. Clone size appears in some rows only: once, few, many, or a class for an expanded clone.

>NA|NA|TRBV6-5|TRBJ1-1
CASSYSFYWSRTEAFF
TGTGCCAGCAGTTACTCTTTTTATTGGTCGAGGACTGAAGCTTTCTTT
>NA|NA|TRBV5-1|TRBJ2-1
CASSLRAGNEQFF
TGCGCCAGCAGTTTAAGGGCGGGGAATGAGCAGTTCTTC
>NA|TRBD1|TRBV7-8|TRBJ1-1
CASSVGQGTEAFF
TGTGCCAGCAGCGTAGGACAGGGCACTGAAGCTTTCTTT
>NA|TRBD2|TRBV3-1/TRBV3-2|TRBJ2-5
CASSLGTSGALYQETQYF
TGTGCCAGCAGCCTCGGGACTAGCGGGGCCTTGTACCAAGAGACCCAGTACTTC
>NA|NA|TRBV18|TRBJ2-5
CASQDTAQETQYF
TGTGCCAGCCAAGACACCGCCCAAGAGACCCAGTACTTC
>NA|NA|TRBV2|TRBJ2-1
CASSERRGGYYEQFF
TGTGCCAGCAGTGAAAGGCGGGGAGGCTATTATGAGCAGTTCTTC
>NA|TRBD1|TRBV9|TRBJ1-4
CASSADRVGNEKLFF
TGTGCCAGCAGCGCGGACAGGGTCGGTAATGAAAAACTGTTTTTT
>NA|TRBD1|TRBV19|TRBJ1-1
CASSIRGQGLNTEAFF
TGTGCCAGTAGTATACGTGGACAGGGCCTGAACACTGAAGCTTTCTTT
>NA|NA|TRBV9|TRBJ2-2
CASSVLQDPNTGELFF
TGTGCCAGCAGCGTCCTACAGGATCCGAACACCGGGGAGCTGTTTTTT
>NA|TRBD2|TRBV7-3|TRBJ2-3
CASSLETSGESTDTQYF
TGTGCCAGCAGCTTGGAGACTAGCGGGGAAAGCACAGATACGCAGTATTTT
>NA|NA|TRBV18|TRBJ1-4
CASSQRQTVSTNEKLFF
TGTGCCAGCTCACAAAGACAGACCGTCTCAACTAATGAAAAACTGTTTTTT
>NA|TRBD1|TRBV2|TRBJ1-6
CASRDRPNSPLHF
TGTGCCAGCCGGGACAGGCCAAATTCACCCCTCCACTTT
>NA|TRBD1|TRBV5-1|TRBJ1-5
CASSLGQGSGQPQHF
TGCGCCAGCAGCTTGGGACAGGGGAGCGGCCAGCCCCAGCATTTT
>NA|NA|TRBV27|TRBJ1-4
CASSPIPNEKLFF
TGTGCCAGCAGCCCTATTCCTAATGAAAAACTGTTTTTT
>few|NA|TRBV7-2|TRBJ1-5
CASSGQANQPQHF
TGTGCCAGCAGCGGCCAGGCCAATCAGCCCCAGCATTTT
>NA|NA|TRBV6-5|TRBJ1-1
CASIEGRGFRTEAFF
TGTGCCAGCATCGAGGGGAGGGGGTTCCGCACTGAAGCTTTCTTT
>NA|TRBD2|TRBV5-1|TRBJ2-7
CASSLMAGEPYEQYF
TGCGCCAGCAGCTTGATGGCGGGGGAACCCTACGAGCAGTACTTC
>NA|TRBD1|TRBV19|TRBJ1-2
CASSTTGGLNGYTF
TGTGCCAGTAGCACAACAGGGGGCCTCAATGGCTACACCTTC
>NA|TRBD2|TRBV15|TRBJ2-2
CATSRERGGLTGELFF
TGTGCCACCAGCAGAGAACGGGGGGGCCTCACCGGGGAGCTGTTTTTT